This record covers a single T cell receptor (beta chain). Its antigen is not identified. Second-dose schedules of about 4 or about 12 weeks were combined. The data stem from a study of T cell responses to AZD1222 COVID-19 vaccine. General study findings and limits: Unmutated variant regions are reportedly targeted by nearly half of spike-specific TCRs. Most donors were white British, females outnumbered males, and clonal diversity was possibly underestimated. Only a handful of individuals given AZD1222 were seropositive at baseline.

Sequencing was performed with immunoSEQ multiplex PCR; in TCRdb, only in-frame clones are kept and a portion is missing. The sample lists over 85,000 clones, about nine tenths occurring once. Trimming stripped 0 bases from V and 7 bases from J, with 16 bases between. Germline V gene data show CDR1 as LNHNV and CDR2 as YYDKDF (reference sequence). The CDR3 runs 16 residues. The specimen was peripheral blood, collected 28 days after the second AZD1222 dose. The clonotype comes from an adult who received the AZD1222 COVID-19 vaccine. This chain links TRBV15 with TRBJ2-1; TRBD2 might be the D (6 bases). This chain's CDR3 is CATSRDLFGSWNEQFF. DNA of the CDR3: TGTGCCACCAGCAGAGATCTATTCGGGAGTTGGAATGAGCAGTTCTTC.